Below, 20 T cell receptor beta chains from the same sample are listed, as sequenced in a study of T cell repertoires in cytomegalovirus infection. TCRdb used MiXCR to reprocess the reads, holding one entry per CDR3 protein. In the table there are tens of thousands of distinct CDR3 sequences, under 20% of which are singletons. These receptors have no known antigen. The sequenced sample was CD8+ T cells from cultured PBMCs, obtained from culture after CMV antigen stimulation. The receptors come from a human donor in good health (CMV status not recorded). Some clones in this sample may be carry-over from other donors' samples.

This clonotype occurred a few times. The gene calls are TRBV20-1 and TRBJ1-2; D is unclear. CDR3 length: 16 amino acids. Trimming pared 3 bases from V and 5 bases from J, leaving 22 bases between. The germline V gene has CDR1 DFQATT and CDR2 SNEGSKA (reference sequence). The CDR3 DNA reads TGCAGTGCTAGTATGGGCCTTGCTACGCCAGGTTATGGCTACACCTTC. Translating it yields CSASMGLATPGYGYTF.

This clonotype has only a few counts. The chain uses TRBV9 and TRBJ2-2, with TRBD1 matching over 7 bases. After removal of 0 bases from V and 0 bases from J, the junction contained 5 bases not matched to a gene. Germline lookup yields CDR1 SGDLS and CDR2 YYNGEE. The CDR3 consists of 17 residues. Here the CDR3 DNA reads TGTGCCAGCAGCGTAGGCCGAGGGGGCGCGAACACCGGGGAGCTGTTTTTT. Its translation is CASSVGRGGANTGELFF.

About this clonotype itself: A much larger clone lies one base from this, so it may be a read error. The genes are TRBV11-2 and TRBJ1-1, with no clear D. Germline V gene lookup returns CDR1 SGHAT and CDR2 FQNNGV. The CDR3 is made up of 14 amino acids. The CDR3: CVSSLGRMNTEAFF. CDR3 nucleotides: TGTGTCAGCAGCTTAGGCAGAATGAACACTGAAGCTTTCTTT.

DNA of the CDR3: TGTGCCTGGAGTGTACTCGAGACTGAAGCTTTCTTT. The encoded protein is CAWSVLETEAFF. V gene TRBV30 combines with J gene TRBJ1-1, with no clear D. The V and J ends lost 0 bases and 5 bases respectively, with 7 bases between them. Germline loops: CDR1 GTSNPN, CDR2 SVGIG (reference sequence). This CDR3 comprises 12 residues.

This clonotype was seen many times. This sequence joins TRBV7-2 and TRBJ1-2, with D unresolved. The CDR3 runs to 14 residues. With 4 bases removed from V and 8 bases from J, the gap between germline ends came to 17 bases. Per the germline V gene, CDR1 is SGHTA and CDR2 is FQGNSA. The CDR3 DNA sequence: TGTGCCAGCAGCTCCCCCATGGGTACTCGGGGCTACACCTTC. This translates into CASSSPMGTRGYTF.

The chain joins TRBV27 to TRBJ2-7; the D is unclear. Germline V CDR1 and CDR2: MNHEY, SMNVEV (reference sequence). This CDR3 contains 13 residues. The V and J ends lost 2 bases and 3 bases respectively, with 8 bases between them. DNA for the CDR3: TGTGCCAGCAGTTTAATAGGGAACTACGAGCAGTACTTC. Its translation: CASSLIGNYEQYF.

Turning to this clonotype: At one boundary the junction diverges from the germline segment, which might be a read error. The chain is built from TRBV13 and TRBJ2-1; 7 nucleotides agree with TRBD2. Germline V gives CDR1 PRHDT, CDR2 FYEKMQ (reference sequence). This CDR3 has 14 residues. The CDR3 coding sequence is TGTACCAGCAGCCCCCTTGGACTAGAAGGTGAGCAGTTCTTC. It encodes CTSSPLGLEGEQFF.

This clonotype was observed a few times. This chain connects TRBV7-9 to TRBJ2-2, with 11 bases aligning to TRBD2. This CDR3 has 17 residues. The V segment lost 6 bases and the J segment 2 bases; nucleotides outside the gene matches: 8. The germline gives CDR1 SEHNR, CDR2 FQNEAQ (reference sequence). Here the CDR3 DNA reads TGTGCCAGCAGGGAAGGACTAGCGGGCTTTAACACCGGGGAGCTGTTTTTT. It yields the protein CASREGLAGFNTGELFF.

With regard to this clonotype: Just one base apart from a much larger clone, this may be a read error. The chain employs TRBV6-5 and TRBJ1-6; D is possibly TRBD1 (6 bases). In germline, CDR1 is MNHEY, CDR2 SVGAGI. The CDR3 is made up of 17 amino acids. V was shortened by 2 bases and J by 5 bases, with 16 bases between the two germline ends. The CDR3 sequence is CASSYQIWHRDNSPLHF. CDR3 bases: TGTGCCAGCAGTTACCAAATTTGGCACAGGGATAATTCACCCCTCCACTTT.

This clonotype was observed a few times. The CDR3 region has the DNA TGTGCCAGTAGTATGGCCGGGAGACCCCTAGGGAACTACGAGCAGTACTTC. Protein: CASSMAGRPLGNYEQYF. This rearrangement joins TRBV19 to TRBJ2-7, with D perhaps matching TRBD2 (6 bases). V was trimmed by 3 bases and J by 3 bases, leaving 21 bases between them. The V gene's germline CDR1 is LNHDA and CDR2 SQIVND (reference sequence). This CDR3 contains 17 residues.

The chain is built from TRBV12-3 or TRBV12-4 and TRBJ1-4; D is perhaps TRBD1 (5 bases). V lost 3 bases to trimming and J lost 8 bases, with 13 bases between them. This CDR3 has 14 residues. The CDR3 loop reads CASSLLSGREKLFF. The CDR3 region has the DNA TGTGCCAGCAGTTTGCTTTCGGGACGGGAAAAACTGTTTTTT.

The table lists this clonotype with a few counts. The chain recombines TRBV20-1 with TRBJ1-5, with 8 bases identical to TRBD1. The germline CDR1 and CDR2 sequences are DFQATT and SNEGSKA (reference sequence). The CDR3 length is 16 residues. V shed 4 bases, J shed 0 bases, and the junction held 8 bases outside the gene matches. The CDR3 region is CSAIGQGGNSNQPQHF. In DNA, the CDR3 is TGCAGTGCTATTGGACAGGGAGGGAATAGCAATCAGCCCCAGCATTTT.

This clonotype was observed many times. V usage is TRBV4-3 and J usage is TRBJ2-7; 7 positions agree with TRBD1. There are 15 residues in the CDR3. Germline values: CDR1 LGHNA, CDR2 YSLEER. The trim removed 2 bases at V and 1 base at J, leaving 5 bases unmatched. The CDR3 DNA is TGCGCCAGCAGCCAATACAGGGGACCTTCCTACGAGCAGTACTTC. Protein product: CASSQYRGPSYEQYF.

The V and J genes are TRBV9 and TRBJ2-2; 8 bases are shared with TRBD1. Germline V gene data show CDR1 as SGDLS and CDR2 as YYNGEE. J gave up 13 bases and V 4 bases, and 3 bases lay outside the gene matches. This CDR3 contains 11 residues. This chain's CDR3 is CASSTGGLLFF. In DNA form, the CDR3 reads TGTGCCAGCAGCACAGGGGGGTTGCTGTTTTTT.

This clonotype is medium-sized in the sample. This rearrangement joins TRBV6-1 to TRBJ2-7; perhaps TRBD1 as D (5 bases). The CDR3 is 13 amino acids. Germline CDR1 MNHNS, CDR2 SASEGT. V gave up 1 base and J gave up 5 bases, with 9 bases separating them. The CDR3 reads CASSEGGYDEQYF. Written as DNA, the CDR3 is TGTGCCAGCAGTGAAGGGGGCTACGACGAGCAGTACTTC.

This clonotype has only one observation. This chain uses TRBV28 with TRBJ2-5, with D tentatively TRBD1 (5 bases). Germline V lookup: CDR1 MDHEN, CDR2 SYDVKM. Trimming took 7 bases from V and 5 from J, leaving 14 bases between them. The CDR3 sequence is 13 residues long. The CDR3 region has the DNA TGTGCCAGCACCTTCGTGGCAGGGGAGACCCAGTACTTC. This gives the protein CASTFVAGETQYF.

This clonotype was seen repeatedly, ten times or more. The V and J genes are TRBV4-2 and TRBJ2-2; 9 positions agree with TRBD2. The CDR3 runs to 15 residues. V shed 4 bases and J 10 bases; nucleotides not matched to a gene: 10. Germline V lookup: CDR1 LGHNA, CDR2 YNFKEQ. CDR3 loop: CASSLRSGGPEELFF. As DNA, the CDR3 is TGTGCCAGCAGCCTACGCAGCGGGGGGCCCGAGGAGCTGTTTTTT.

This clonotype was observed at least ten times. This rearrangement joins TRBV27 to TRBJ2-2; D may match TRBD1 or TRBD2 (5 bases each). The germline V gene encodes CDR1 MNHEY and CDR2 SMNVEV (reference sequence). The CDR3 is 15 residues long. Trimming took 6 bases from V and 1 from J, leaving 12 bases between them. The DNA of the CDR3 is TGTGCCAGCAGGGACGAGGGGATGAACACCGGGGAGCTGTTTTTT. Translating it yields CASRDEGMNTGELFF.

The V gene is TRBV20-1, the J gene TRBJ1-2; possible D gene TRBD1, 6 bases. V shed 0 bases and J shed 0 bases, with 17 bases lying between them. There are 17 residues in the CDR3. Germline CDR1 and CDR2: DFQATT and SNEGSKA (reference sequence). The CDR3 loop is CSARDTLNREANYGYTF. The CDR3 DNA is TGCAGTGCTAGAGATACATTAAACAGGGAGGCTAACTATGGCTACACCTTC.

The rearrangement joins TRBV27 to TRBJ1-2; possibly TRBD1 for D (5 bases). Germline V gives CDR1 MNHEY, CDR2 SMNVEV (reference sequence). The CDR3 has 15 residues. With 4 bases removed from V and 4 bases from J, the gap between germline ends came to 16 bases. The CDR3, as DNA: TGTGCCAGCAGTTGGAAGGGGAAAGGGACCTATGGCTACACCTTC. The encoded protein is CASSWKGKGTYGYTF.